This TCR beta chain was identified in a study of blood T cells in healthy people across ages. Then a second PCR, running roughly 7 to 11 cycles, was carried out with a sample-barcoded 5' primer and a J-beta primer mix. Each CDR3 protein is one row after TCRdb ran MiXCR on the 5' RACE reads. This table has around 1,000,000 distinct CDR3 sequences, approximately 26% appearing once. The CDR3 spans 16 residues. Unmatched junction bases numbered 8, after V lost 1 base and J lost 7 bases. Germline V gives CDR1 LGHDT, CDR2 YNNKEL (reference sequence). Another study also made use of these data, one on T cells of mothers and their children.

The clonotype was recovered from a girl aged 2-10 years in good health. Sequenced sample: blood. The chain couples TRBV3-1 to TRBJ2-1; 9 nucleotides agree with TRBD1. The CDR3 spells CASSQGRDRDLNEQFF. DNA for the CDR3: TGTGCCAGCAGCCAAGGCCGGGACAGGGATCTTAATGAGCAGTTCTTC.